These T cell receptor beta chains were read from a single sample in a study of regulatory T cells in long-lasting Graves disease. TCRdb called the multiplex PCR reads again in MiXCR, with one record for every CDR3 protein. The data hold roughly 500,000 distinct CDR3 sequences, with 13% observed a single time. These data also formed part of another study, on T cells in Graves' hyperthyroidism and ophthalmopathy.

The specimen comprised peripheral blood mononuclear cells (PBMCs), sampled at new diagnosis, from a patient treated with antithyroid drugs. These receptors all come from a man aged 25-40 years with Graves disease. Both conserved end residues are part of each CDR3. The D gene is left open where the match is weak. Clone size is given for some rows only: seen once, a few or many times, or a class if the clone is expanded.

V,size,J,D,CDR3,DNA
TRBV20-1,many,TRBJ2-7,NA,CSASAPTDKPYEQYF,TGCAGTGCTAGTGCCCCCACGGACAAGCCCTACGAGCAGTACTTC
TRBV7-2,many,TRBJ2-3,TRBD2,CASSPDSGKASTQYF,TGTGCCAGCAGCCCCGATAGCGGGAAAGCGTCTACGCAGTATTTT
TRBV7-2,many,TRBJ2-7,NA,CASSRTRSYEQYF,TGTGCCAGCAGCCGGACCCGCTCGTACGAGCAGTACTTC
TRBV28,many,TRBJ2-7,NA,CASTLGRSSYEQYF,TGTGCCAGCACCCTGGGACGGTCCTCCTACGAGCAGTACTTC
TRBV7-9,NA,TRBJ2-7,NA,CARSPPGQWVFYEQYF,TGTGCCAGAAGCCCCCCAGGGCAGTGGGTTTTCTACGAGCAGTACTTC
TRBV27,many,TRBJ2-7,TRBD1,CASSFGTVPLYEQYF,TGTGCCAGCAGTTTTGGGACAGTACCCCTCTACGAGCAGTACTTC
TRBV9,few,TRBJ2-4,NA,CASSPGTSAKNIQYF,TGTGCCAGCAGCCCCGGGACCTCTGCCAAAAACATTCAGTACTTC
TRBV10-3,many,TRBJ2-7,TRBD1,CAIRGQGAHEQYF,TGTGCCATCAGGGGACAGGGGGCCCACGAGCAGTACTTC
TRBV29-1,many,TRBJ2-7,TRBD1,CSVEEGRTGLYEQYF,TGCAGCGTTGAAGAGGGTAGGACAGGGCTCTACGAGCAGTACTTC
TRBV12-3/TRBV12-4,many,TRBJ2-1,NA,CASSSPNSWSEEQFF,TGTGCCAGCAGTTCCCCGAACTCATGGTCGGAGGAGCAGTTCTTC
TRBV6-2/TRBV6-3,many,TRBJ2-1,TRBD2,CASRKPTSGRAGLGEQFF,TGTGCCAGCAGAAAACCCACTAGCGGGAGGGCCGGGCTGGGTGAGCAGTTCTTC
TRBV19,NA,TRBJ2-3,NA,CASHRVGARDTQYF,TGTGCCAGCCACCGTGTTGGCGCGCGCGATACGCAGTATTTT
TRBV29-1,few,TRBJ1-4,NA,CSVDRAEDEKLFF,TGCAGCGTTGACAGGGCGGAGGATGAAAAACTGTTTTTT
TRBV30,few,TRBJ2-7,TRBD2,CAWSVVAGATYEQYF,TGTGCCTGGAGTGTCGTAGCGGGAGCAACCTACGAGCAGTACTTC
TRBV19,few,TRBJ2-1,NA,CASSRDAYNEQFF,TGTGCCAGTAGCAGGGACGCCTACAATGAGCAGTTCTTC
TRBV5-1,NA,TRBJ2-5,NA,CASSLIVGGETQYF,TGCGCCAGTAGCTTGATAGTAGGTGGAGAGACCCAGTACTTC
TRBV20-1,NA,TRBJ2-1,NA,CSGASANNEQFF,TGCAGTGGTGCTAGCGCCAACAATGAGCAGTTCTTC
TRBV20-1,NA,TRBJ2-3,TRBD2,CSARNNGLALDTQYF,TGCAGTGCTAGAAATAACGGACTAGCGTTAGATACGCAGTATTTT
TRBV20-1,many,TRBJ1-1,NA,CSAAEQANTEAFF,TGCAGTGCTGCCGAACAGGCGAACACTGAAGCTTTCTTT
TRBV5-8,few,TRBJ2-1,TRBD2,CASSSTRLAGGGEQFF,TGTGCCAGCAGCTCCACCCGACTAGCGGGAGGGGGTGAGCAGTTCTTC
TRBV11-2,many,TRBJ2-3,NA,CASGREIPDTQYF,TGTGCCAGCGGTAGGGAGATTCCAGATACGCAGTATTTT
TRBV10-3,few,TRBJ2-1,NA,CATRHDEQFF,TGTGCCACCCGCCATGATGAGCAGTTCTTC
TRBV20-1,many,TRBJ2-1,NA,CSAGGRGLDEQFF,TGCAGTGCAGGGGGTCGGGGGTTGGATGAGCAGTTCTTC
TRBV18,NA,TRBJ1-4,TRBD1,CASSPTRGGAHEKLFF,TGTGCCAGCTCACCTACAAGAGGGGGCGCACATGAAAAACTGTTTTTT
TRBV5-1,NA,TRBJ2-7,TRBD1,CASSWGDRDHEQYF,TGCGCCAGCAGCTGGGGGGACAGGGACCACGAGCAGTACTTC
TRBV20-1,many,TRBJ2-7,TRBD1,CSARVPGTGEQYF,TGCAGTGCTAGGGTCCCCGGGACAGGGGAGCAGTACTTC
TRBV20-1,many,TRBJ1-1,TRBD1,CSAMTGSTEAFF,TGCAGTGCTATGACAGGGTCCACTGAAGCTTTCTTT
TRBV5-1,few,TRBJ2-2,NA,CASSLDGITGELFF,TGCGCCAGCAGCTTGGACGGAATCACCGGGGAGCTGTTTTTT
TRBV29-1,many,TRBJ2-1,TRBD2,CSVWGGVNEQFF,TGCAGCGTATGGGGGGGAGTAAACGAGCAGTTCTTC
TRBV28,many,TRBJ1-6,NA,CASKSELFSPLHF,TGTGCCAGCAAGTCCGAGTTGTTTTCACCCCTCCACTTT
TRBV5-1,NA,TRBJ2-7,TRBD1,CASSPRDRQTYEQYF,TGCGCCAGCAGCCCCCGGGACAGGCAAACCTACGAGCAGTACTTC
TRBV6-5,many,TRBJ1-1,NA,CASSLRPAVNTEAFF,TGTGCCAGCAGTTTAAGGCCCGCTGTGAACACTGAAGCTTTCTTT
TRBV3-1,many,TRBJ2-2,NA,CASSQVRVRTGELFF,TGTGCCAGCAGCCAAGTGAGAGTAAGGACCGGGGAGCTGTTTTTT
TRBV20-1,many,TRBJ1-1,NA,CSAPRRYRAAFF,TGCAGTGCTCCTAGGCGATATAGAGCAGCTTTCTTT
TRBV28,many,TRBJ1-2,NA,CASSLPGPTNYGYTF,TGTGCCAGCAGTTTACCGGGACCGACGAACTATGGCTACACCTTC
TRBV5-1,many,TRBJ2-3,NA,CASSLESIIMDTQYF,TGCGCCAGCAGCTTGGAATCCATTATAATGGATACGCAGTATTTT
TRBV19,NA,TRBJ2-3,TRBD2,CASSRSPAGVADTQYF,TGTGCCAGTAGTAGGTCCCCAGCGGGAGTGGCAGATACGCAGTATTTT
TRBV7-2,many,TRBJ2-4,NA,CASSADHKNIQYF,TGTGCCAGCAGCGCAGACCACAAAAACATTCAGTACTTC
TRBV7-8,many,TRBJ1-1,TRBD1,CASSLEGTGANTEAFF,TGTGCCAGCAGCTTAGAAGGGACAGGGGCCAACACTGAAGCTTTCTTT
TRBV7-2,many,TRBJ2-7,NA,CASSIPGTTTYEQYF,TGTGCCAGCAGCATACCCGGGACCACAACCTACGAGCAGTACTTC
TRBV7-9,few,TRBJ2-2,NA,CASSLQQSGTGELFF,TGTGCCAGCAGCTTGCAGCAGTCGGGCACCGGGGAGCTGTTTTTT
TRBV5-1,few,TRBJ1-2,NA,CASSWAGGAQGYTF,TGCGCCAGCAGCTGGGCCGGGGGCGCGCAGGGCTACACCTTC
TRBV7-2,NA,TRBJ2-1,TRBD2,CASSQDLAGGPYNEQFF,TGCGCCAGCAGCCAAGATTTAGCGGGAGGGCCCTACAATGAGCAGTTCTTC
TRBV29-1,many,TRBJ2-1,TRBD1,CSDRSDRYNEQFF,TGCAGCGACCGCTCGGACAGGTACAATGAGCAGTTCTTC
TRBV11-2,NA,TRBJ1-6,NA,CASSLARENNSPLHF,TGTGCCAGCAGCTTAGCCAGAGAAAATAATTCACCCCTCCACTTT
TRBV7-9,NA,TRBJ2-1,NA,CASSLAQSSFREQLF,TGTGCCAGCAGCTTAGCCCAGAGCAGTTTCCGTGAGCAGCTCTTC
TRBV24-1,once,TRBJ2-3,NA,CATSDPNQDTQYF,TGTGCCACCAGTGATCCCAATCAGGATACGCAGTATTTT
TRBV6-9,NA,TRBJ1-1,NA,CASSYSSARYTEAFF,TGTGCCAGCAGTTACTCCTCAGCACGGTACACTGAAGCTTTCTTT
TRBV20-1,many,TRBJ2-3,NA,CSATGLFSTDTQYF,TGCAGTGCGACTGGCCTGTTTAGCACAGATACGCAGTATTTT
TRBV20-1,NA,TRBJ2-7,TRBD1,CSAGGTGVKEGEQYF,TGCAGTGCCGGGGGGACAGGGGTAAAGGAGGGCGAGCAGTACTTC
TRBV4-2,NA,TRBJ1-4,NA,CASSPSPWVTNEKLFF,TGTGCCAGCAGCCCCTCCCCGTGGGTTACTAATGAAAAACTGTTTTTT
TRBV20-1,few,TRBJ1-2,NA,CSARISKGSSYGYTF,TGCAGTGCTAGAATCTCTAAAGGCAGCTCCTATGGCTACACCTTC
TRBV7-9,few,TRBJ2-6,TRBD2,CASSLPPGGRRANVLTF,TGTGCCAGCAGCTTACCCCCGGGAGGGAGGAGGGCCAACGTCCTGACTTTC
TRBV15,many,TRBJ1-6,TRBD1,CATSRGTVNSPLHF,TGTGCCACCAGCCGAGGGACAGTCAATTCACCCCTCCACTTT
TRBV5-1,many,TRBJ1-5,TRBD1,CASSFGETGQGGQPQHF,TGCGCCAGCAGCTTCGGGGAAACCGGACAGGGGGGTCAGCCCCAGCATTTT
TRBV5-1,many,TRBJ1-1,NA,CASSPTNPQGTEAFF,TGCGCCAGCAGCCCTACCAACCCCCAAGGCACTGAAGCTTTCTTT
TRBV11-2,many,TRBJ2-2,TRBD1,CASSPQGAGELFF,TGTGCCAGCAGCCCCCAGGGGGCCGGGGAGCTGTTTTTT
TRBV11-2,many,TRBJ2-3,NA,CASSFFAGTLLTDTQYF,TGTGCCAGCAGCTTCTTCGCTGGGACACTCCTCACAGATACGCAGTATTTT
TRBV20-1,many,TRBJ2-5,NA,CSARPGQETQYF,TGCAGTGCTAGGCCAGGGCAAGAGACCCAGTACTTC
TRBV20-1,many,TRBJ2-1,NA,CSATQPTGTGSYNEQFF,TGCAGTGCCACACAACCGACAGGAACGGGCTCCTACAATGAGCAGTTCTTC